The rows below give T cell receptor beta chains drawn from one sample of a study of T-cell reconstitution after alpha-beta-depleted transplantation in children. TCRdb fed the PCR reads into MiXCR, producing one record per CDR3 protein. There are fewer than 750,000 distinct CDR3 sequences in the sample; 25% to 30% occur only once, and 36% lies in the top ten. Here the sequenced sample was PBMCs, taken before TCRalphabeta/CD19-depleted stem cell transplant. The receptors were gathered from a boy younger than two with Wiskott-Aldrich syndrome, due to receive a stem cell transplant. Both conserved end residues are part of each CDR3. The D gene is left open where the match is weak.

D gene: TRBD1
J gene: TRBJ2-5
V gene: TRBV29-1
CDR3 protein: CSVATGGYPSETQYF

D gene: NA
J gene: TRBJ1-1
V gene: TRBV3-1
CDR3 protein: CASSQEGRVEAFF

D gene: TRBD1
J gene: TRBJ2-1
V gene: TRBV10-3
CDR3 protein: CAISADREFFNEQFF

D gene: NA
J gene: TRBJ2-1
V gene: TRBV2
CDR3 protein: CASSGDLHNEQFF

D gene: TRBD2
J gene: TRBJ2-5
V gene: TRBV7-2
CDR3 protein: CASSLDGASGRETQYF

D gene: TRBD2
J gene: TRBJ2-7
V gene: TRBV30
CDR3 protein: CAWSGRENEQYF

D gene: TRBD2
J gene: TRBJ2-2
V gene: TRBV11-2
CDR3 protein: CASSRGTSGASNTGELFF

D gene: NA
J gene: TRBJ1-1
V gene: TRBV30
CDR3 protein: CAWFGVLNTEAFF

D gene: NA
J gene: TRBJ2-3
V gene: TRBV20-1
CDR3 protein: CSAEGQSRATDTQYF

D gene: NA
J gene: TRBJ2-7
V gene: TRBV27
CDR3 protein: CASHAGSSYEQYF

D gene: NA
J gene: TRBJ2-1
V gene: TRBV12-3/TRBV12-4
CDR3 protein: CATGPSSYNEQFF

D gene: NA
J gene: TRBJ2-5
V gene: TRBV5-1
CDR3 protein: CASSLGVQETQYF

D gene: NA
J gene: TRBJ2-5
V gene: TRBV29-1
CDR3 protein: CSVVSRQETQYF

D gene: NA
J gene: TRBJ1-2
V gene: TRBV20-1
CDR3 protein: CSARALVGMGGYTF

D gene: NA
J gene: TRBJ2-1
V gene: TRBV28
CDR3 protein: CASSKDGYNEQFF

D gene: TRBD1
J gene: TRBJ2-7
V gene: TRBV5-6
CDR3 protein: CASSSGTGSREQYF

D gene: NA
J gene: TRBJ2-7
V gene: TRBV24-1
CDR3 protein: CATSDRVSYEQYF

D gene: NA
J gene: TRBJ2-5
V gene: TRBV18
CDR3 protein: CASSPRQGPEETQYF

D gene: NA
J gene: TRBJ1-1
V gene: TRBV28
CDR3 protein: CASSFPTEAFF

D gene: NA
J gene: TRBJ2-4
V gene: TRBV20-1
CDR3 protein: CSASGQSGVAKNIQYF

D gene: NA
J gene: TRBJ2-7
V gene: TRBV10-3
CDR3 protein: CAISPTGMGTYEQYF

D gene: NA
J gene: TRBJ1-2
V gene: TRBV4-1
CDR3 protein: CASSPRLANYGYTF

D gene: TRBD1
J gene: TRBJ1-2
V gene: TRBV5-1
CDR3 protein: CASSTDRGSNYGYTF

D gene: TRBD2
J gene: TRBJ2-1
V gene: TRBV5-5
CDR3 protein: CASSPTSDDNEQFF

D gene: NA
J gene: TRBJ2-1
V gene: TRBV7-3
CDR3 protein: CASSLYVGLGNEQFF

D gene: NA
J gene: TRBJ2-1
V gene: TRBV18
CDR3 protein: CASSPLRAGEQFF

D gene: NA
J gene: TRBJ2-5
V gene: TRBV30
CDR3 protein: CAWSVARETQYF

D gene: NA
J gene: TRBJ2-7
V gene: TRBV5-1
CDR3 protein: CASSLSILAGRRGEQYF

D gene: NA
J gene: TRBJ2-1
V gene: TRBV20-1
CDR3 protein: CSAVYNEQFF

D gene: TRBD1
J gene: TRBJ2-1
V gene: TRBV5-1
CDR3 protein: CASSLDGQGYNEHFF

D gene: TRBD1
J gene: TRBJ2-6
V gene: TRBV5-1
CDR3 protein: CASSLGQVRSSGANVLTF

D gene: NA
J gene: TRBJ2-5
V gene: TRBV2
CDR3 protein: CASSDYTGETQYF